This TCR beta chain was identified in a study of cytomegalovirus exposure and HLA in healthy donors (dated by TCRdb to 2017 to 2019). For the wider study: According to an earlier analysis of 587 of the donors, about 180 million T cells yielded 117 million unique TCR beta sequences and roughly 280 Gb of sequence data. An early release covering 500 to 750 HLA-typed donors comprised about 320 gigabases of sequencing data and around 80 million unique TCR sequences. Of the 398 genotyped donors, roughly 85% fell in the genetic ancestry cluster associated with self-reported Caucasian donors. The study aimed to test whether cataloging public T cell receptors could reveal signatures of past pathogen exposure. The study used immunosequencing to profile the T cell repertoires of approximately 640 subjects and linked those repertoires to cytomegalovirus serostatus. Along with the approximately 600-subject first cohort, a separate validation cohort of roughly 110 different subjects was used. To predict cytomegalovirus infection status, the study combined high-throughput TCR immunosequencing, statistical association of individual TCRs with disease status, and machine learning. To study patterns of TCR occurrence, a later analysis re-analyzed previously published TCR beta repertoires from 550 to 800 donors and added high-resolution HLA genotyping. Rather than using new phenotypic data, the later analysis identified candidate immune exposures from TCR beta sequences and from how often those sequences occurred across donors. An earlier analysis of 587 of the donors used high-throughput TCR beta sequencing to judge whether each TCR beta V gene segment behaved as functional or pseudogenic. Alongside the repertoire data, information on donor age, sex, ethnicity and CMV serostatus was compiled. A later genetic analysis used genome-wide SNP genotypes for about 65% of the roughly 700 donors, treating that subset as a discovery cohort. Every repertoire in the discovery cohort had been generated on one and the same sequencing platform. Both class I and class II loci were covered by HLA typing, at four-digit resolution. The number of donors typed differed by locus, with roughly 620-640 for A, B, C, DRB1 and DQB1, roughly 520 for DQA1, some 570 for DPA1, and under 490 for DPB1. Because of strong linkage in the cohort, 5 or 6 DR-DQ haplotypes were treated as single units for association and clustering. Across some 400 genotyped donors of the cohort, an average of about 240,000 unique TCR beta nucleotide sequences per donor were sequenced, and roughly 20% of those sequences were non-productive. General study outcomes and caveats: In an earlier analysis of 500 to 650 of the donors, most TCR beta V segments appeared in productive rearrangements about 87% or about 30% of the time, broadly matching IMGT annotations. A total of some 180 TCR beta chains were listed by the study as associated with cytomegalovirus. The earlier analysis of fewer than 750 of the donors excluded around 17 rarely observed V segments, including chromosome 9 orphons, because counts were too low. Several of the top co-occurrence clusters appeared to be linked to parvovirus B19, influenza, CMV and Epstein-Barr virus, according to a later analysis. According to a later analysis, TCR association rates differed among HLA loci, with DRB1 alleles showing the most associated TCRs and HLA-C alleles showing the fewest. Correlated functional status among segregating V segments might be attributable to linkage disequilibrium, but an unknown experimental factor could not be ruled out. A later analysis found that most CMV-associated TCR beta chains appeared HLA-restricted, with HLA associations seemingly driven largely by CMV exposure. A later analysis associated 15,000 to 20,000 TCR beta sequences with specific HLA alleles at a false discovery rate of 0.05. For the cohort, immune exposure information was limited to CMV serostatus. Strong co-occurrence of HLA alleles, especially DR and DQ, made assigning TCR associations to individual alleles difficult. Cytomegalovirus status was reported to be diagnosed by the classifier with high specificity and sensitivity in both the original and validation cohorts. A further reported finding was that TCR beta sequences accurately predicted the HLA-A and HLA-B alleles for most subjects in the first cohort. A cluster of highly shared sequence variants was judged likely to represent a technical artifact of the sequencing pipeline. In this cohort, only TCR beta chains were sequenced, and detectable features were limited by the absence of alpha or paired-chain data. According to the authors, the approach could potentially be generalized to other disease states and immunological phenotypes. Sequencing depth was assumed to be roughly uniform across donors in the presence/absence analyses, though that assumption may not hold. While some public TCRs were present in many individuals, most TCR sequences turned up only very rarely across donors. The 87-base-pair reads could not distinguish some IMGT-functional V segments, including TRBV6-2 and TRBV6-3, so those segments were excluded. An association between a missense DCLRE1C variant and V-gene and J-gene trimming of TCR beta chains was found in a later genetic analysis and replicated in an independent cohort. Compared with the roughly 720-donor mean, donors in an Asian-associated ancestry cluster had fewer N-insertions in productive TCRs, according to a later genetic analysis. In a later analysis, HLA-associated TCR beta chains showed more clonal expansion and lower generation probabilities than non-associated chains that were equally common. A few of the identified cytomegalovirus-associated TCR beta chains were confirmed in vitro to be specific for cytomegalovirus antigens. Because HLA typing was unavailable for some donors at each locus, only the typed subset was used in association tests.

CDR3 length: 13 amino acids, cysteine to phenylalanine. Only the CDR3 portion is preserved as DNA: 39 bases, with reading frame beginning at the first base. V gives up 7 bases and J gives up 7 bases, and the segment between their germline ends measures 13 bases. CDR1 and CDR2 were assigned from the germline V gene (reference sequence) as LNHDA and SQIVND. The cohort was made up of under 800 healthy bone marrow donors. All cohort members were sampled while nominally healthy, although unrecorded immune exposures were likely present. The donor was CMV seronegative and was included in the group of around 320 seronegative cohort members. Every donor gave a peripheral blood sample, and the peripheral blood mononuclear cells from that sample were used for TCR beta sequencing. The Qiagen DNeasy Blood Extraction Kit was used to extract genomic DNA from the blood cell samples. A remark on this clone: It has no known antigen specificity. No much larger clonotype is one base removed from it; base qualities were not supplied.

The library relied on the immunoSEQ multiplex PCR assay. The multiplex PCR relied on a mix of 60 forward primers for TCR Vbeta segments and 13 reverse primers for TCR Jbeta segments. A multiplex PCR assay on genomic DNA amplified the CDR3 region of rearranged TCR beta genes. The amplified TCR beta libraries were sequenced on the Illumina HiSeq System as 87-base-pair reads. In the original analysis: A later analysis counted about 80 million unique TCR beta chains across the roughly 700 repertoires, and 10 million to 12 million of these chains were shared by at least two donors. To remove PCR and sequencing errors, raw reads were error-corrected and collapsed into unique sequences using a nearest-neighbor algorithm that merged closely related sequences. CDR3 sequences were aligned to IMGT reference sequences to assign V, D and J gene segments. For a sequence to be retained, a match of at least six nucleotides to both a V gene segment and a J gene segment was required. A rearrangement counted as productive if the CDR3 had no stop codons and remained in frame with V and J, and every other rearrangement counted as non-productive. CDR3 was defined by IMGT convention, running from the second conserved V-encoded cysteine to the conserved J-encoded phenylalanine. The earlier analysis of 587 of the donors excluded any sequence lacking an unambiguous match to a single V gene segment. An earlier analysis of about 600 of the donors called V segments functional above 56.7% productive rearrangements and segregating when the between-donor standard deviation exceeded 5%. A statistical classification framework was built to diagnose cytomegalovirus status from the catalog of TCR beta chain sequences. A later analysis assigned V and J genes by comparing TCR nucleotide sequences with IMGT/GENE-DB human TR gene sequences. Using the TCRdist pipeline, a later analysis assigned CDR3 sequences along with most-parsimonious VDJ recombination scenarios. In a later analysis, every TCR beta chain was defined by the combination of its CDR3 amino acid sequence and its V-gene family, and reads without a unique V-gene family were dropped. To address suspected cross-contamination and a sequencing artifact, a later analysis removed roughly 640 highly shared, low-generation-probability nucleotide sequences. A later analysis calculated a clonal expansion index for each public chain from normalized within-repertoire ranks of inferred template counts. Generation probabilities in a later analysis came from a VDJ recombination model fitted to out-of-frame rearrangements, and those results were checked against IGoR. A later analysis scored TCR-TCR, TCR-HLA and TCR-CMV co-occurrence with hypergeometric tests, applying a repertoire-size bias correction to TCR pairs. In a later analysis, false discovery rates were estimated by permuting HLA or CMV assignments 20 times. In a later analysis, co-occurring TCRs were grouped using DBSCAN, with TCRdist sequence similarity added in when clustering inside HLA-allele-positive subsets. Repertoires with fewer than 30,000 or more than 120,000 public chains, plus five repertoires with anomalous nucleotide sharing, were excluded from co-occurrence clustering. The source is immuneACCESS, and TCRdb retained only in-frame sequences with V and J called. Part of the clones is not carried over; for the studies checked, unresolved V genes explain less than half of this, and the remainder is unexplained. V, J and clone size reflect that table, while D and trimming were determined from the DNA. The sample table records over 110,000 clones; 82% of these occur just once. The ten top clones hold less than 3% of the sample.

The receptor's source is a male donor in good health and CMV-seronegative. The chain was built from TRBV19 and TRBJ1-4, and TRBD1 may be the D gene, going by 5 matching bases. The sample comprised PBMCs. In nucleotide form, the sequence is TGTGCCAGTAAGCGGGGCGCGAGTGAAAAACTGTTTTTT. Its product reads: CASKRGASEKLFF. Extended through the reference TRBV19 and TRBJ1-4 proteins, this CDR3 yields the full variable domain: DGGITQSPKYLFRKEGQNVTLSCEQNLNHDAMYWYRQDPGQGLRLIYYSQIVNDFQKGDIAEGYSVSREKKESFPLTVTSAQKNPTAFYLCASKRGASEKLFFGSGTQLSVL.